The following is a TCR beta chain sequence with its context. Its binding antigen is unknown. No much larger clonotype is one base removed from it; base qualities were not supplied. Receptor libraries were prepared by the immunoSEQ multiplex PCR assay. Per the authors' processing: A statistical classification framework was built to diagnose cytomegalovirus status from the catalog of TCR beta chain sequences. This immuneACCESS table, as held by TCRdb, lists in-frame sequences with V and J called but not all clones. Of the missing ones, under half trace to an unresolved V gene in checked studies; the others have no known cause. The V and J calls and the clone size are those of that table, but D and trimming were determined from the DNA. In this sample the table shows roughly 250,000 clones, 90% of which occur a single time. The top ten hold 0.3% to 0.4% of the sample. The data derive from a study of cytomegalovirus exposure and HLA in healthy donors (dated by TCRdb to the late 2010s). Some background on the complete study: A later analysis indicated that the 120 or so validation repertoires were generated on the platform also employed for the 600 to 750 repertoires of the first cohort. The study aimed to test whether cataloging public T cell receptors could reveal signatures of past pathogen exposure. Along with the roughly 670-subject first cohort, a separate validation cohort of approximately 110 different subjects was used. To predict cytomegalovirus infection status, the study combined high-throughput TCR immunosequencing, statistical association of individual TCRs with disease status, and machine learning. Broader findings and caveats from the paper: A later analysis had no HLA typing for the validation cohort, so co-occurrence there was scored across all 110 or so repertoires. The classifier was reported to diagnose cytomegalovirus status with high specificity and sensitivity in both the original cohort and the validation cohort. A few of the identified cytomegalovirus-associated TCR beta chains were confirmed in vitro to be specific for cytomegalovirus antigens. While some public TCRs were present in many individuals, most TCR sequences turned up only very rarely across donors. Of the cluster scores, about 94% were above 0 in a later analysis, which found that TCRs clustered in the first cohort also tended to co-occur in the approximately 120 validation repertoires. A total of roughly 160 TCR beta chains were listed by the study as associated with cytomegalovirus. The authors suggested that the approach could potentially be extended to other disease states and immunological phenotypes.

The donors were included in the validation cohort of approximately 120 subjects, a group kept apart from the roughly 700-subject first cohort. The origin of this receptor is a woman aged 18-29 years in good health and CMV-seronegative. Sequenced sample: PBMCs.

CDR3 sequence: CASSPGTGSEQYV. The DNA is as follows: TGCGCCAGCAGTCCCGGGACAGGGAGCGAGCAGTACGTC. The receptor chain draws on TRBV5-1 and TRBJ2-7, and TRBD1 aligns with 9 junction nucleotides. The CDR3 runs 13 residues from the cysteine to the valine. Of all the DNA, just the CDR3 is kept, 39 bases in frame from base 1. Reading the germline V gene gives CDR1 SGHRS and CDR2 YFSETQ. The V end gives up 5 bases and the J end 6 bases, leaving 6 bases in the junction not matched to a gene.